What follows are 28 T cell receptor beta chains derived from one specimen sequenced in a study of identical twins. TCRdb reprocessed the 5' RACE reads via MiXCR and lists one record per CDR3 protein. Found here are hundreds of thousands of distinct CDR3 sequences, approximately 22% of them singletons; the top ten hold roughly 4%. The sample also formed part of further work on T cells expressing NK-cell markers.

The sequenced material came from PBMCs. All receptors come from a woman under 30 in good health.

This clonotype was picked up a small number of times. DNA for the CDR3: TGCAGCGTTTCGGACTCCCGCTCCTACGAGCAGTACTTC. Translation gives CSVSDSRSYEQYF. The chain employs TRBV29-1 and TRBJ2-7, with D possibly being TRBD2 (5 bases). From germline, CDR1 is SQVTM and CDR2 ANQGSEA. There are 13 residues in the CDR3. V lost 5 bases and J lost 0, with 11 bases in between.

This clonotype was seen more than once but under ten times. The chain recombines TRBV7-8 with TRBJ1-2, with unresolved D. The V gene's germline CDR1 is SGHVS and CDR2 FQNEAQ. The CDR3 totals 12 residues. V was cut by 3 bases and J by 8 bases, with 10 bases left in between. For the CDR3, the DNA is TGTGCCAGCAGCTTCAGCGCCGCCGGCTACACCTTC. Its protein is CASSFSAAGYTF.

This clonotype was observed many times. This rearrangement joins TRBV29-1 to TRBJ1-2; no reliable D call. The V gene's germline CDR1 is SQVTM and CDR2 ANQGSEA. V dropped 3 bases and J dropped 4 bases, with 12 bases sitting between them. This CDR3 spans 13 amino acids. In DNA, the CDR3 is TGCAGCGTTGAGCGGCGGATGAGCTATGGCTACACCTTC. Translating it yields CSVERRMSYGYTF.

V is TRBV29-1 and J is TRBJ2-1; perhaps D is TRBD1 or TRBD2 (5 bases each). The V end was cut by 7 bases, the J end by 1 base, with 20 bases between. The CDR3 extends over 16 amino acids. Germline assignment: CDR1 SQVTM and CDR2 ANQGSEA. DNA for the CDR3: TGCAGCGAGGGACGTTTGGATTCATCGTCCTACAATGAGCAGTTCTTC. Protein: CSEGRLDSSSYNEQFF.

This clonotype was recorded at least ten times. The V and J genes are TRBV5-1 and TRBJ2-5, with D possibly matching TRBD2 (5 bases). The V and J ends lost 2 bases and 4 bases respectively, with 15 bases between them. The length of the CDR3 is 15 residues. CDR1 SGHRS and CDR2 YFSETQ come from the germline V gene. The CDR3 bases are TGCGCCAGCAGCTTATTAACTAGTCCCCCAGAGACCCAGTACTTC. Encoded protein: CASSLLTSPPETQYF.

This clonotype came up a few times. Here the CDR3 reads CASSAYRGNTGELFF. CDR3 sequence (DNA): TGCGCCAGCAGCGCCTACCGGGGTAACACCGGGGAGCTGTTTTTT. The chain employs TRBV5-1 and TRBJ2-2; a possible D gene is TRBD2 (5 bases). Trimming cost V 4 bases and J 2 bases, with 12 bases left between them. In germline, CDR1 is SGHRS, CDR2 YFSETQ. There are 15 residues in the CDR3.

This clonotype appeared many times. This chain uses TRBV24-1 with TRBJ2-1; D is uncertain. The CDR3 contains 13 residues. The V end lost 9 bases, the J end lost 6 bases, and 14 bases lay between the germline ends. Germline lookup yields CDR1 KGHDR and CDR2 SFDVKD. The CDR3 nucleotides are TGTGCCACCGCGAGGCGGAGAAGCAATGAGCAGTTCTTC. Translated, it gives CATARRRSNEQFF.

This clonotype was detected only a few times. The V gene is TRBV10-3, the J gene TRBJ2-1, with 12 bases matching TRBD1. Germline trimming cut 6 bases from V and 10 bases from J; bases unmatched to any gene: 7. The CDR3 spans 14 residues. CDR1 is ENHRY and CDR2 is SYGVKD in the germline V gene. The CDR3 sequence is CAISTGTGGREQFF. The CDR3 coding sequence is TGTGCCATCAGCACCGGGACAGGGGGCCGAGAGCAGTTCTTC.

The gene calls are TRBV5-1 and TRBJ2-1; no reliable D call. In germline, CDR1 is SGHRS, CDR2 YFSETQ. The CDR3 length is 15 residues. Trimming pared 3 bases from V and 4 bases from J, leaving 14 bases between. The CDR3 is CASSWSETDYNEQFF. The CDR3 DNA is TGCGCCAGCAGCTGGAGTGAGACGGATTACAATGAGCAGTTCTTC.

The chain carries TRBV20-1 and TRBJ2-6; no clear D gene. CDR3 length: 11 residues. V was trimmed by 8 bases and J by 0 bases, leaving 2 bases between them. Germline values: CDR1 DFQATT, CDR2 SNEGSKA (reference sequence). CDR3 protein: CSFSGANVLTF. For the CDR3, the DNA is TGCAGTTTCTCTGGGGCCAACGTCCTGACTTTC.

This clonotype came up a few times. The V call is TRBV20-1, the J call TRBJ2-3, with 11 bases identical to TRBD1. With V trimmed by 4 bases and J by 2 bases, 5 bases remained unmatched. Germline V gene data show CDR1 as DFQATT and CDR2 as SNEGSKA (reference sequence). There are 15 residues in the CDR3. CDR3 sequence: CSATGTGGSTDTQYF. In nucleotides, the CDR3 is TGCAGTGCTACCGGGACAGGGGGATCCACAGATACGCAGTATTTT.

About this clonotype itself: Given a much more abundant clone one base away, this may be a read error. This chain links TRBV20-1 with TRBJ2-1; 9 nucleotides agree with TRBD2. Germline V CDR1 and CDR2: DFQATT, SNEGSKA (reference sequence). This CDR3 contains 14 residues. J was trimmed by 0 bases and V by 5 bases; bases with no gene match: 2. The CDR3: CSADSGSSYNEQFF. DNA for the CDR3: TGCAGTGCTGATAGCGGGAGCTCCTACAATGAGCAGTTCTTC.

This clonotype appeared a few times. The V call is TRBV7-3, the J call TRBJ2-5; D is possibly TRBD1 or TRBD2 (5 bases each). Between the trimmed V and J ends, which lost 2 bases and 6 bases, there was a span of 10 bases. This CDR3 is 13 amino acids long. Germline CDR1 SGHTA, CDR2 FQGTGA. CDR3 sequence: CASSLRDEKTQYF. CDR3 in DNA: TGTGCCAGCAGCTTACGGGACGAGAAGACCCAGTACTTC.

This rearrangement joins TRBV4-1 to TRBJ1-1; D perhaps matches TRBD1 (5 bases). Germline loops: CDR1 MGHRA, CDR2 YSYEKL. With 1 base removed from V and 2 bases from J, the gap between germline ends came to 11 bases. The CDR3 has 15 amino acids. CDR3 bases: TGCGCCAGCAGCCAAGTGACAGCAGCTAACACTGAAGCTTTCTTT. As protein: CASSQVTAANTEAFF.

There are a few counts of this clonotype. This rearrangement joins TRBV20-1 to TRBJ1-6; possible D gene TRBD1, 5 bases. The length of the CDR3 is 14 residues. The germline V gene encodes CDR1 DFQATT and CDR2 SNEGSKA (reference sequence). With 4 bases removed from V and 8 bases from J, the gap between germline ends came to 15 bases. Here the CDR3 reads CSAIPGPQDSPLHF. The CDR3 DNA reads TGCAGTGCTATACCCGGGCCACAGGATTCACCCCTCCACTTT.

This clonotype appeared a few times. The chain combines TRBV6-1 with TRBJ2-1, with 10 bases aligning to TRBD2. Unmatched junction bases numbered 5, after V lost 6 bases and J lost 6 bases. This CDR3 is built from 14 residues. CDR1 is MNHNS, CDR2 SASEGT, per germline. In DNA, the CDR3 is TGTGCCAGCAGCCGGCGGACTAGCGGCAATGAGCAGTTCTTC. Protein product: CASSRRTSGNEQFF.

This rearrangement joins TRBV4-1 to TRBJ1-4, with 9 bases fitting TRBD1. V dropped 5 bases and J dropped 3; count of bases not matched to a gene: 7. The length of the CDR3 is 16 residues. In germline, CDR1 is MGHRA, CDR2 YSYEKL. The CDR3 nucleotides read TGCGCCAGCAGCACTCCGGGACAGGGCTCTAATGAAAAACTGTTTTTT. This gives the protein CASSTPGQGSNEKLFF.

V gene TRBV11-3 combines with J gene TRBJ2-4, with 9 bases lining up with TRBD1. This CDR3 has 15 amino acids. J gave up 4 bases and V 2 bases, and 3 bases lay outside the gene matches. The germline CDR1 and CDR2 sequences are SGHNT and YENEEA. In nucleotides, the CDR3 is TGTGCCAGCAGCTTAATCGGGACAGGGAAAAACATTCAGTACTTC. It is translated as CASSLIGTGKNIQYF.

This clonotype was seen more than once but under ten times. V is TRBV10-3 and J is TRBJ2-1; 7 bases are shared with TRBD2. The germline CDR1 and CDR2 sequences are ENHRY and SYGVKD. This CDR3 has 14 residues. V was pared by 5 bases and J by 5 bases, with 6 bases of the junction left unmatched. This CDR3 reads CAISSAGTHNEQFF. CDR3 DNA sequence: TGTGCCATCAGTTCAGCGGGGACCCACAATGAGCAGTTCTTC.

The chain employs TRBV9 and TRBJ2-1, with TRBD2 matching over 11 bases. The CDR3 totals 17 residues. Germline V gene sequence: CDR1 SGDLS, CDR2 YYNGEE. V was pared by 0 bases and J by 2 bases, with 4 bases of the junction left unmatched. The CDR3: CASSVGATSGTYNEQFF. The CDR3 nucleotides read TGTGCCAGCAGCGTAGGAGCGACTAGCGGGACCTACAATGAGCAGTTCTTC.

CDR3 DNA sequence: TGTGCCAGCCGCGAACGGGGAGAGGATACGCAGTATTTT. It codes for CASRERGEDTQYF. The chain uses TRBV11-2 and TRBJ2-3; tentatively, D is TRBD2 (5 bases). V lost 8 bases, J lost 6 bases, and 15 bases lay in between. Germline CDR1 SGHAT, CDR2 FQNNGV. The CDR3 has 13 residues.

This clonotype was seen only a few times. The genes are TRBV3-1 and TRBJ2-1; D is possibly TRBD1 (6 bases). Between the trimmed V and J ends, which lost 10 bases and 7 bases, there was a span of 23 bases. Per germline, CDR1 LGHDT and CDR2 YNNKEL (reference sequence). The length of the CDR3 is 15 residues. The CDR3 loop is CATTELGTSPNEQFF. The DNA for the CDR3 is TGTGCCACCACTGAACTCGGGACAAGCCCTAATGAGCAGTTCTTC.

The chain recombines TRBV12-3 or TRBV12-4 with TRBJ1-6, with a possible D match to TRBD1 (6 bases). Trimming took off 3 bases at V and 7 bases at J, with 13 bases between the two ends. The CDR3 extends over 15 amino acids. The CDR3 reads CASSFTTGGNSPLHF. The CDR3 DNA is TGTGCCAGCAGTTTTACGACTGGGGGCAATTCACCCCTCCACTTT.

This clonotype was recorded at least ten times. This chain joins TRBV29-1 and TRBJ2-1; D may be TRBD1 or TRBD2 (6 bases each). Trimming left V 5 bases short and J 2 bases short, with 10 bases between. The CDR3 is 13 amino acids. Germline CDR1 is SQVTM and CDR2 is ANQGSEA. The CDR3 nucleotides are TGCAGCGTTTCAGGGGAGGCCTACAATGAGCAGTTCTTC. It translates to CSVSGEAYNEQFF.

For the CDR3, the DNA is TGCAGTGCTCGGACAGGGAAACCCTACGAGCAGTACTTC. Translation gives CSARTGKPYEQYF. The V gene is TRBV20-1, the J gene TRBJ2-7; 8 bases align to TRBD1. V trimming: 5 bases; J trimming: 2 bases; junction bases outside the gene matches: 5. Germline-derived CDR1 and CDR2 are DFQATT and SNEGSKA (reference sequence). The CDR3 totals 13 residues.

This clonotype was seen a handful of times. DNA for the CDR3: TGTGCCAGCAGCTTAGCCCGTATTAGCGGCCAAATAGGAGGTGGGGCAGATACGCAGTATTTT. Amino acid sequence: CASSLARISGQIGGGADTQYF. The chain uses TRBV7-2 and TRBJ2-3, with D possibly matching TRBD2 (6 bases). Trimming took 0 bases from V and 4 from J, leaving 29 bases between them. Germline assignment: CDR1 SGHTA and CDR2 FQGNSA. The CDR3 runs to 21 residues.

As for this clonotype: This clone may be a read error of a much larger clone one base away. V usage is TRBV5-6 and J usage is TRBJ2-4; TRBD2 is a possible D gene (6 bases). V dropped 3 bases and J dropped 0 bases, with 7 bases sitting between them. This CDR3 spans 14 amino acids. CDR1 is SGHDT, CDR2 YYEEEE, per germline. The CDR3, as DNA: TGTGCCAGCAGCTGGGGACTAGCCAAAAACATTCAGTACTTC. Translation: CASSWGLAKNIQYF.

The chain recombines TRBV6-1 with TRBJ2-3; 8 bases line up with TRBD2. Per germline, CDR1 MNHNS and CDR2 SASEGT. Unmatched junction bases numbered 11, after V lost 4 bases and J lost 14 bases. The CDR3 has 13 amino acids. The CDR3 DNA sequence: TGTGCCAGCAGTGGGGGCGGGACTAGGGGGTTGTATTTT. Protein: CASSGGGTRGLYF.